Given below is one T cell receptor beta chain in context. No antigen is known for it. The CDR3 has 15 residues. CDR1 SGHAT and CDR2 FQNNGV come from the germline V gene. V dropped 2 bases and J dropped 1 base, with 11 bases sitting between them. The PCR made use of 60 Vbeta and 13 Jbeta primers. TCRdb keeps only in-frame clones here, not all; method: immunoSEQ multiplex PCR. Of 210,000 or so clones in the sample, approximately 87% were seen once. This sample was taken from a study of cytomegalovirus exposure and HLA in healthy donors. Whole-study results and caveats: It emerged from a later analysis that several of the most significant clusters appeared to be linked to common viral pathogens. Among CMV-associated TCR beta chains, most appeared HLA-restricted in a later analysis.

Source material: PBMCs. The chain has TRBV11-2 and TRBJ1-1; D perhaps matches TRBD1 (5 bases). The TCR sequence derives from a human donor in good health. In DNA, the CDR3 is TGTGCCAGCAGCTTATCGGACACACGGAACACTGAAGCTTTCTTT. Amino acid sequence: CASSLSDTRNTEAFF.